This T cell receptor beta chain was captured in a study of shared clonotypes between healthy human individuals. Terminally differentiated effector memory CD45RA+ cells were excluded from the naive CD8 cells, which were CD45RO-negative and positively selected for CCR7. With respect to this clone: The target antigen is unknown.

The V gene's germline CDR1 is LGHNA and CDR2 YSLEER. Trimming removed 0 bases from V and 1 base from J, with 21 bases in between. The CDR3 extends over 19 amino acids. The data were produced by immunoSEQ multiplex PCR, yet TCRdb's version contains in-frame clones alone and is incomplete. The table shows some 1,900,000 clones, with about 95% occurring only once. Whole-study findings and limits: An expected dependence of interdonor clonotype sharing on sequencing depth was noted.

This TCR derives from a man between 18 and 35 years old in good health. The sequenced material came from naive CD8+ T cells sorted from blood. The chain employs TRBV4-3 and TRBJ1-1; TRBD1 might be the D (5 bases). The CDR3 nucleotides read TGCGCCAGCAGCCAAGAATTGGTATTCGGTGACAGCTGGAACACTGAAGCTTTCTTT. Protein product: CASSQELVFGDSWNTEAFF.